The 29 T cell receptor beta chains presented below share a single source sample, sequenced in a study of blood T cells in healthy people across ages. Through a sample-barcoded 5' primer and a J-beta primer mix, a second PCR was run for 7 to 11 cycles. TCRdb redid the calling of the 5' RACE reads with MiXCR, one entry per CDR3 protein. The sample records fewer than 800,000 distinct CDR3 sequences, around 32% being singletons. Sequencing used blood. These receptors came from a woman over 75 in good health.

This chain connects TRBV20-1 to TRBJ2-3, with 7 bases that match TRBD1. Germline V gives CDR1 DFQATT, CDR2 SNEGSKA (reference sequence). This CDR3 has 15 residues. The DNA of the CDR3 is TGCAGCAAGAAAGGGACAGTGCTTAGCACAGATACGCAGTATTTT. This gives the protein CSKKGTVLSTDTQYF.

This clonotype was observed once. The chain uses TRBV29-1 and TRBJ2-3, with D possibly TRBD1 on 6 matching bases. The V gene lost 7 bases and the J gene lost 0 bases, with 11 bases spanning the gap. The CDR3 extends over 13 amino acids. Germline V gene sequence: CDR1 SQVTM, CDR2 ANQGSEA. The CDR3 is CSGTQGSTDTQYF. CDR3 DNA: TGCAGCGGGACCCAGGGGAGCACAGATACGCAGTATTTT.

Points on this clonotype: One base away lies a much larger clone, so this may be a sequencing read error. DNA of the CDR3: TGTGCCAGCAGAACCGACAGGCGTCAAGGTAGCTCCTATAATTCACCCCTCCACTTT. It yields the protein CASRTDRRQGSSYNSPLHF. The rearrangement joins TRBV12-3 or TRBV12-4 to TRBJ1-6, with D possibly TRBD1 on 6 matching bases. The germline V and J ends were trimmed by 6 bases and 0 bases, with 21 bases remaining between them. The CDR3 totals 19 residues.

The sample holds many counts of this clonotype. The chain uses TRBV27 and TRBJ1-2, with D unclear. Germline CDR1 reads MNHEY; CDR2 reads SMNVEV (reference sequence). Trimming took off 2 bases at V and 0 bases at J, with 7 bases between the two ends. This CDR3 contains 14 residues. Here the CDR3 reads CASSLHNANYGYTF. CDR3 nucleotide sequence: TGTGCCAGCAGTTTACACAACGCTAACTATGGCTACACCTTC.

The chain employs TRBV20-1 and TRBJ2-2, with D maybe TRBD1 (6 bases). CDR1 is DFQATT, CDR2 SNEGSKA, per germline (reference sequence). This CDR3 spans 11 amino acids. Trimming removed 6 bases at V and 7 bases at J, with 9 bases between. For the CDR3, the DNA is TGCAGTGCGTTCAGGGGCGGGGAGCTGTTTTTT. This sequence encodes CSAFRGGELFF.

The chain combines TRBV5-5 with TRBJ1-1; D uncertain. Germline-derived CDR1 and CDR2 are SGHKS and YYEKEE (reference sequence). The CDR3 is 16 residues long. Trimming removed 0 bases from V and 3 bases from J, with 15 bases in between. The CDR3 bases are TGTGCCAGCAGCTTGGGGAGACCTCTTGGGGACACTGAAGCTTTCTTT. Its translation is CASSLGRPLGDTEAFF.

This chain links TRBV25-1 with TRBJ2-7, with D possibly called TRBD1 or TRBD2 (5 bases each). The CDR3 loop spans 13 amino acids. The germline V and J ends were trimmed by 4 bases and 6 bases, with 13 bases remaining between them. Germline V gene sequence: CDR1 MGHDK, CDR2 SYGVNS. CDR3 coding DNA: TGTGCCAGCAGTGGGGGGATCGAAGGCGAGCAGTACTTC. Amino acid sequence: CASSGGIEGEQYF.

This clonotype was detected many times. The chain recombines TRBV7-2 with TRBJ2-7, with a weak D call TRBD2 (7 bases). There are 15 residues in the CDR3. Per germline, CDR1 SGHTA and CDR2 FQGNSA. Trimming removed 5 bases at V and 7 bases at J, with 21 bases between. The CDR3 loop reads CASSMGGGGYREQYF. The DNA for the CDR3 is TGTGCCAGCAGCATGGGCGGGGGCGGTTACCGGGAGCAGTACTTC.

Concerning this clonotype: One end of the junction is discordant with germline, which a read error may explain. The rearrangement uses TRBV5-1 and TRBJ2-1; TRBD2 matches 8 bases. The CDR3 spans 15 residues. Germline-derived CDR1 and CDR2 are SGHRS and YFSETQ. The CDR3: CASSVPTSADNEQLF. The CDR3 region has the DNA TGCGCCAGCAGCGTACCGACTAGCGCGGACAATGAGCAGCTCTTC.

V gene TRBV4-3 combines with J gene TRBJ1-1; 8 bases line up with TRBD1. CDR1 LGHNA and CDR2 YSLEER come from the germline V gene. Unmatched junction bases numbered 6, after V lost 5 bases and J lost 1 base. The CDR3 spans 15 residues. Here the CDR3 DNA reads TGCGCCAGCAGCTCCCAGACAGGGGCGAACACTGAAGCTTTCTTT. The encoded protein is CASSSQTGANTEAFF.

This chain joins TRBV7-9 and TRBJ2-3; weak D call: TRBD2 (6 bases). This CDR3 is 14 amino acids long. V was clipped by 5 bases and J by 2 bases, with 11 bases between them. Germline CDR1 SEHNR, CDR2 FQNEAQ (reference sequence). CDR3 region: CASSRDWSTDTQYF. In DNA form, the CDR3 reads TGTGCCAGCAGCCGGGACTGGTCCACAGATACGCAGTATTTT.

V and J are TRBV28 and TRBJ2-1; 7 nucleotides match TRBD1. The CDR3 length is 13 residues. Germline V lookup: CDR1 MDHEN, CDR2 SYDVKM. V lost 6 bases and J lost 8; bases outside the gene matches: 7. CDR3 sequence (DNA): TGTGCCAGCAGACTCCAGGGGGTGCATGAGCAGTTCTTC. As protein: CASRLQGVHEQFF.

This chain joins TRBV20-1 and TRBJ2-5; TRBD1 agrees at 7 bases. With 4 bases clipped from V and 5 bases from J, the junction kept 4 bases outside the gene matches. This CDR3 spans 12 amino acids. Germline CDR1 DFQATT, CDR2 SNEGSKA (reference sequence). The CDR3 nucleotides are TGCAGTGCTAACAGGGGAAGGGAGACCCAGTACTTC. This codes for CSANRGRETQYF.

This clonotype was found many times. The genes are TRBV3-1 and TRBJ2-3; 8 positions agree with TRBD2. CDR3 length: 17 residues. J lost 3 bases, V lost 1 base, and 9 bases had no gene match. Germline V gene data show CDR1 as LGHDT and CDR2 as YNNKEL (reference sequence). For the CDR3, the DNA is TGTGCCAGCAGCCAAGCTCTCCCCGGGACTAGGACAGATACGCAGTATTTT. This codes for CASSQALPGTRTDTQYF.

This clonotype was counted between two and nine times. A much larger clone differs by one base, so this may be a read error. The chain links TRBV10-3 to TRBJ2-7; the D gene is possibly TRBD2 (5 bases). From germline, CDR1 is ENHRY and CDR2 SYGVKD. V was cut by 0 bases and J by 7 bases, with 16 bases left in between. The CDR3 runs 15 residues. The CDR3 DNA reads TGTGCCATCAGTGAGTCGCTGGCTAGCCGGAATGAGCAGTACTTC. Amino acids: CAISESLASRNEQYF.

The V gene is TRBV12-3 or TRBV12-4, the J gene TRBJ2-2; TRBD1 matches at 9 bases. V trimming: 11 bases; J trimming: 8 bases; junction bases outside the gene matches: 15. The CDR3 has 15 amino acids. Here the CDR3 DNA reads TGTGCCGGCAAAACCGGGACAGGGCTGTCAGGGGAGCTGTTTTTT. Protein product: CAGKTGTGLSGELFF.

This clonotype was recorded many times. The V gene is TRBV7-7, the J gene TRBJ2-1; D might be TRBD1 (5 bases). V lost 5 bases and J 7 bases, leaving 9 bases between the germline ends. The CDR3 runs 12 residues. Germline CDR1 reads SSHAT; CDR2 reads FNYEAQ (reference sequence). As DNA, the CDR3 is TGTGCCAGCAGCCATGGACAAAATGAGCAGTTCTTC. Protein product: CASSHGQNEQFF.

This clonotype was detected only a few times. A single base separates this from a much larger clone, so it may be a read error. The chain combines TRBV20-1 with TRBJ2-7; D gene ambiguous. The tail of the sequence fits TRBJ2-5 better, so the J call may be wrong. This CDR3 has 16 amino acids. The germline V gene has CDR1 DFQATT and CDR2 SNEGSKA (reference sequence). CDR3 in DNA: TGCAGTGCCCAAGGCAATGGGCCCTTAGCAGTAGAGACCCAGTACTTC. Translating it yields CSAQGNGPLAVETQYF.

At least ten counts were recorded for this clonotype. V gene TRBV9 combines with J gene TRBJ2-5, with 8 bases lining up with TRBD1. J was trimmed by 2 bases and V by 0 bases; bases with no gene match: 9. CDR3 length: 17 amino acids. Germline V gene data show CDR1 as SGDLS and CDR2 as YYNGEE. The CDR3 loop is CASSVEARGTGQETQYF. DNA of the CDR3: TGTGCCAGCAGCGTAGAGGCGAGGGGGACAGGACAAGAGACCCAGTACTTC.

This clonotype appeared many times. The genes are TRBV20-1 and TRBJ1-2; a possible D gene is TRBD1 (5 bases). This CDR3 is built from 14 residues. V dropped 6 bases and J dropped 4 bases, with 18 bases sitting between them. Germline CDR1 DFQATT, CDR2 SNEGSKA (reference sequence). DNA of the CDR3: TGCAGTGCGGGAGGAGGGGAGAGAAGCTATGGCTACACCTTC. Translating it yields CSAGGGERSYGYTF.

The V gene is TRBV7-8, the J gene TRBJ2-2, with 8 bases lining up with TRBD1. Losses at the gene ends were 2 bases for V and 3 bases for J; bases not matched to a gene: 2. This CDR3 is 15 amino acids long. CDR1 SGHVS and CDR2 FQNEAQ come from the germline V gene. The chain's CDR3 is CASSLSQGDTGELFF. The CDR3, as DNA: TGTGCCAGCAGCTTATCACAGGGGGACACCGGGGAGCTGTTTTTT.

The chain employs TRBV7-2 and TRBJ2-7; TRBD2 matches at 8 bases. Per germline, CDR1 SGHTA and CDR2 FQGNSA. J lost 5 bases, V lost 2 bases, and 5 bases had no gene match. The CDR3 is 14 residues long. CDR3 amino acids: CASSLTGGADEQYF. In DNA form, the CDR3 reads TGTGCCAGCAGCTTAACCGGGGGGGCGGACGAGCAGTACTTC.

This clonotype was detected ten times or more. DNA of the CDR3: TGTGCCAGCAGCTTAGACGTTGAGGTTCAGTACTTC. Translating gives CASSLDVEVQYF. The gene calls are TRBV5-4 and TRBJ2-4; D uncertain. The CDR3 contains 12 residues. Trimming removed 2 bases from V and 11 bases from J, with 11 bases in between. From germline, CDR1 is SGHNT and CDR2 YYREEE (reference sequence).

This clonotype was counted ten times or more. V usage is TRBV7-3 and J usage is TRBJ1-2, with D unresolved. This CDR3 comprises 13 residues. V lost 5 bases and J 8 bases, leaving 15 bases between the germline ends. Per the germline V gene, CDR1 is SGHTA and CDR2 is FQGTGA. The chain's CDR3 is CASSLHRRGGYTF. CDR3 nucleotide sequence: TGTGCCAGCAGCCTACATAGGCGTGGCGGCTACACCTTC.

With regard to this clonotype: Possible read error: a much larger clone is one base away. V and J are TRBV7-2 and TRBJ1-2, with D maybe TRBD1 (5 bases). V was shortened by 5 bases and J by 6 bases, with 10 bases between the two germline ends. The length of the CDR3 is 12 residues. The V gene's germline CDR1 is SGHTA and CDR2 FQGNSA. CDR3 nucleotides: TGTGCCAGCAGCGCGACAGTCCATGGCTACACCTTC. This encodes CASSATVHGYTF.

This clonotype showed up many times. This chain joins TRBV12-3 or TRBV12-4 and TRBJ2-5; no clear D gene. Trimming shortened V by 5 bases and J by 4 bases, and 11 bases separated the two germline ends. The length of the CDR3 is 13 residues. The CDR3 sequence is CASSQDWGETQYF. The DNA of the CDR3 is TGTGCCAGCAGTCAGGATTGGGGAGAGACCCAGTACTTC.

This clonotype was seen at least ten times. A junction boundary mismatches the germline segment, possibly from a read error. The DNA of the CDR3 is TGTGCCAGCAGCTTAGGGACAGGTCGAGAGACCCAGTACTTC. It encodes CASSLGTGRETQYF. The rearrangement uses TRBV5-1 and TRBJ2-5, with 8 bases identical to TRBD1. The germline gives CDR1 SGHRS, CDR2 YFSETQ. The CDR3 runs 14 residues.

This clonotype was found many times. This chain links TRBV20-1 with TRBJ2-5; maybe TRBD1 (6 bases). V gave up 3 bases and J gave up 4 bases, with 15 bases separating them. CDR3 size: 14 residues. CDR1 is DFQATT and CDR2 is SNEGSKA in the germline V gene (reference sequence). Written as DNA, the CDR3 is TGCAGTGCTAGGAAACAGGGTGGGGGAGAGACCCAGTACTTC. It specifies CSARKQGGGETQYF.

The chain carries TRBV7-2 and TRBJ2-7; TRBD2 is a possible D gene (6 bases). From germline, CDR1 is SGHTA and CDR2 FQGNSA. The CDR3 length is 18 residues. Trimming shortened V by 5 bases and J by 1 base, and 24 bases separated the two germline ends. DNA for the CDR3: TGTGCCAGCAGCCGTAGGCCCGTCGGGGCGGGATCTTCCTACGAGCAGTACTTC. Amino acid sequence: CASSRRPVGAGSSYEQYF.